These 4 T cell receptor beta chains were sequenced from one sample in a study of shared clonotypes between healthy human individuals. Naive CD8 cells, CD45RO-negative and positively selected for CCR7, excluded terminally differentiated effector memory CD45RA+ cells. The assay was immunoSEQ multiplex PCR, and TCRdb's table has in-frame clones only and misses some. The sample shows almost 700,000 clones, 92% of them seen only once. Specimen: naive CD8+ T cells sorted from blood. These TCRs come from a man aged 30 to 45 in good health.

The genes are TRBV6-5 and TRBJ2-4; 8 nucleotides line up with TRBD2. The ends lost 5 bases at V and 0 bases at J; junction bases unmatched: 3. The CDR3 spans 15 residues. Germline CDR1 MNHEY, CDR2 SVGAGI. The DNA of the CDR3 is TGTGCCAGCAGTAAACTAGCGGTAGCCAAAAACATTCAGTACTTC. Amino acids: CASSKLAVAKNIQYF.

The rearrangement joins TRBV11-2 to TRBJ1-1; 10 positions match TRBD1. CDR1 SGHAT and CDR2 FQNNGV come from the germline V gene. V dropped 4 bases and J dropped 3; count of bases not matched to a gene: 2. The CDR3 has 14 amino acids. This CDR3 is CASSSGQGYTEAFF. The DNA for the CDR3 is TGTGCCAGCAGCTCGGGACAGGGGTACACTGAAGCTTTCTTT.

The chain carries TRBV7-9 and TRBJ2-7, with 9 bases that match TRBD2. This CDR3 contains 16 residues. The germline gives CDR1 SEHNR, CDR2 FQNEAQ (reference sequence). Trimming took 4 bases from V and 3 from J; bases not matched to a gene: 10. CDR3 sequence (DNA): TGTGCCAGCAGCTCGGCGGATAGGCGGGAGGGCTACGAGCAGTACTTC. Amino acid sequence: CASSSADRREGYEQYF.

For the CDR3, the DNA is TGTGCCAGCAGCGTACTAGCGCAGGGTGAGCAGTTCTTC. Translation gives CASSVLAQGEQFF. The rearrangement links TRBV9 to TRBJ2-1, with D possibly TRBD2 on 6 matching bases. Germline CDR1 reads SGDLS; CDR2 reads YYNGEE. V was cut by 1 base and J by 9 bases, with 11 bases left in between. The CDR3 runs to 13 residues.